This T cell receptor (beta chain) was identified in a study of blood T cell repertoires in COVID-19 (dated by TCRdb to 2020 to 2021). A note on the overall study: Collaborator samples came from the United States, Italy and Spain and covered acute and convalescent phases of COVID-19. Samples were obtained from the ongoing ImmuneRACE study (first 160 participants) and from 950 to 1,500 subjects provided by 6 global collaborators. A freely available public database, intended as a resource for researchers studying the immune response to SARS-CoV-2, is where the repertoires were released. The prospective study material was composed of cDNA or gDNA derived from T cells, B-cell-depleted T cells, or PBMCs. Where HLA class I and class II types were available, the types were taken from metadata supplied by the sample provider, not from assay-based typing. The sample metadata nearly always contained a de-identified subject ID, COVID-19 status, age in years and sex. Deeply sampled blood TCRbeta repertoires from subjects exposed to, actively infected with, or recovered from COVID-19 were included in the dataset. Broader findings and caveats from the paper: How much clinical and demographic metadata was included differed by source and by participant, and the metadata was provided uncurated.

The immunoSEQ Assay, a bias-controlled multiplex PCR, was used to amplify TCRbeta CDR3 regions from genomic DNA. From the authors' description of their analysis: Within the assay, amplification of reference gene primers was used to estimate how many nucleated cells each sample contained. To quantify the absolute abundance of each unique TCRbeta CDR3 rearrangement, sequence reads were collapsed and filtered. Productive Simpson clonality was computed per sample as the square root of Simpson's diversity index over productive rearrangements. TCRdb took over this immuneACCESS table, retaining in-frame rearrangements with V and J assigned. Such tables are incomplete; in checked studies, under half of the missing clones stem from an unresolved V gene, and the remainder is unexplained. Clone size and V and J calls were adopted from that table, with D and trimming inferred from the DNA. Counted in this sample were 210,000 or so clones; around nine tenths of them appeared once. The ten largest clones add up to around 7% of the sample.

Collaborating institutions collected whole blood in K2EDTA tubes following their own protocols. For TCRbeta analysis, collaborators shipped samples in one of three forms: frozen whole blood, isolated PBMCs, or DNA extracted from either of those sample types. Germline trimming: 5 bases from V, 1 base from J; junction bases outside gene matches: 5. CDR1 SGDLS and CDR2 YYNGEE are derived from the germline V gene. Including the terminal cysteine and phenylalanine, the CDR3 comprises 15 residues. CDR3 DNA is the only sequence kept; it has 45 bases, read in frame from the first base. Concerning this clone itself: What antigen it recognizes has not been identified. Base quality data are lacking; no much larger clone is found one base away.

The receptor comes from a man aged 40-49 years with acute or convalescent COVID-19. Rearrangement joined TRBV9 to TRBJ1-4; 7 bases in the middle match TRBD1. Sequencing was carried out using peripheral blood. The DNA is TGTGCCAGCAGTAGAGCAGGGGGAACTAATGAAAAACTGTTTTTT. Its coded protein is CASSRAGGTNEKLFF.